This T cell receptor beta chain originates from a study of OX40 agonist ivuxolimab in advanced cancers. The wider study: Each dose-escalation patient presented with hepatocellular carcinoma, melanoma, renal cell or head and neck cancer.

Prior autoimmune disease or systemic immunosuppression barred patients. V lost 1 base, J lost 4 bases, and 6 bases stayed unmatched. The germline V gene has CDR1 SGHTA and CDR2 FQGNSA. This CDR3 has 16 amino acids. Measured with immunoSEQ multiplex PCR; TCRdb has only the in-frame clones, and not every one. The table records around 68,000 clones, around 87% of them present only once. V is TRBV7-2 and J is TRBJ2-1, with 8 bases lining up with TRBD1. This sample comprised CD4+ or CD8+ T cells sorted from blood, obtained in a trial of the OX40 agonist ivuxolimab. This clonotype was sampled from an adult with an advanced solid tumor such as melanoma, head and neck, liver or kidney cancer. The CDR3 protein is CASSLDRDRLYNEQFF. The CDR3 DNA is TGTGCCAGCAGCTTAGACCGGGACAGGCTATACAATGAGCAGTTCTTC.